Listed here are 23 T cell receptor beta chains from one sample, sequenced in a study of T-cell reconstitution after alpha-beta-depleted transplantation in children (TCRdb year 2016). Library creation used PCR. This sample was sequenced with an Illumina HiSeq 2500. TCR libraries were prepared with molecular barcoding, using unique molecular identifiers to normalize TCRbeta repertoire quantification. TCRdb trimmed the raw reads at Q25, called clones with MiXCR and kept productive beta chains. For every CDR3 protein sequence, its rows merge into one entry that carries the most common genes and DNA. This sample comprises nearly 400,000 distinct CDR3 sequences, approximately 20% of them detected only once. The top ten clonotypes cover 3.5% to 4% of the sample. Sequencing used PBMCs from the stem cell graft donor, obtained from the stem cell graft. These receptors were taken from a human donor who donated a stem cell graft to a child with acute myeloid leukemia.

In its sample, this clonotype was seen many times. The chain carries TRBV6-5 and TRBJ1-5; D is undetermined. CDR1 MNHEY and CDR2 SVGAGI come from the germline V gene. The V and J ends lost 0 bases and 6 bases respectively, with 9 bases between them. CDR3 size: 14 residues. The DNA for the CDR3 is TGTGCCAGCAGTTACTCGTCCATTTCTCAGCCCCAGCATTTT. Its translation is CASSYSSISQPQHF.

This rearrangement joins TRBV25-1 to TRBJ2-7; TRBD1 might be the D (6 bases). Germline V CDR1 and CDR2: MGHDK, SYGVNS. The CDR3 loop spans 14 amino acids. Trimming removed 4 bases from V and 3 bases from J, with 13 bases in between. CDR3 DNA: TGTGCCAGCAGTGCGAAAGGACAGTACTACGAGCAGTACTTC. It yields the protein CASSAKGQYYEQYF.

The table lists this clonotype with a few counts. The chain combines TRBV24-1 with TRBJ2-7; the D gene is possibly TRBD2 (6 bases). CDR3 length equals 12 residues. The germline V and J ends were trimmed by 10 bases and 3 bases, with 12 bases remaining between them. Germline CDR1 reads KGHDR; CDR2 reads SFDVKD. The CDR3, as DNA: TGTGCCACACGGGACTGGTACTACGAGCAGTACTTC. It translates to CATRDWYYEQYF.

Only one count was recorded for this clonotype. The chain uses TRBV12-3 or TRBV12-4 and TRBJ1-6, with 9 bases matching TRBD1. This CDR3 comprises 13 residues. Unmatched junction bases numbered 9, after V lost 5 bases and J lost 16 bases. The CDR3 region is CASSPGQGLSLHF. DNA of the CDR3: TGTGCCAGCAGTCCGGGACAGGGTTTGTCGCTCCACTTT.

This clonotype was recorded only once. The chain has TRBV4-2 and TRBJ1-2; D remains ambiguous. Germline V lookup: CDR1 LGHNA, CDR2 YNFKEQ. The germline V and J ends were trimmed by 8 bases and 6 bases, with 19 bases remaining between them. CDR3 length: 14 residues. The CDR3 is CASGPGLLCDGYTF. The CDR3 DNA reads as TGTGCCAGCGGCCCCGGGCTCCTCTGCGATGGCTACACCTTC.

There are a few counts of this clonotype. The V gene is TRBV12-3 or TRBV12-4, the J gene TRBJ2-5, with D perhaps matching TRBD1 or TRBD2 (5 bases each). Trimming pared 3 bases from V and 5 bases from J, leaving 10 bases between. The CDR3 has 13 amino acids. CDR3 region: CASSFQGAETQYF. DNA of the CDR3: TGTGCCAGCAGTTTTCAGGGAGCGGAGACCCAGTACTTC.

This rearrangement joins TRBV6-5 to TRBJ1-4; D is unclear. The CDR3 sequence is 16 residues long. CDR1 is MNHEY, CDR2 SVGAGI, per germline. The V gene lost 2 bases and the J gene lost 8 bases, with 18 bases spanning the gap. CDR3 coding DNA: TGTGCCAGCAGTTACGATATCAGTAGAGTGGGGGAAAAACTGTTTTTT. This codes for CASSYDISRVGEKLFF.

As for this clonotype: Germline and junction disagree at one end, which may indicate a read error. The V call is TRBV5-1, the J call TRBJ1-4; 10 bases align to TRBD1. The CDR3 runs to 14 residues. The V gene's germline CDR1 is SGHRS and CDR2 YFSETQ. The CDR3 reads CASSLGTGDGKLFF. The DNA for the CDR3 is TGCGCCAGCAGTTTGGGGACAGGGGATGGAAAACTGTTTTTT.

The chain is built from TRBV9 and TRBJ2-3; TRBD2 aligns across 9 bases. The CDR3 is made up of 16 amino acids. Looked up from germline, CDR1 is SGDLS and CDR2 is YYNGEE. The junction had 11 bases not matched to a gene; V was cut back by 1 base and J by 8 bases. The CDR3 loop is CASSVYLSGRMGTQYF. The CDR3, as DNA: TGTGCCAGCAGCGTATATTTAAGCGGGAGGATGGGTACGCAGTATTTT.

This clonotype was counted ten times or more. The chain links TRBV10-2 to TRBJ2-7, with D uncertain. The CDR3 is 12 amino acids. Trimming removed 4 bases from V and 3 bases from J, with 7 bases in between. Germline assignment: CDR1 WSHSY and CDR2 SAAADI. In nucleotides, the CDR3 is TGCGCCAGCAGTGTCGAGAGCTACGAGCAGTACTTC. Translating gives CASSVESYEQYF.

This clonotype was counted a few times. The chain is built from TRBV4-1 and TRBJ2-6, with D unclear. V dropped 1 base and J dropped 0 bases, with 10 bases sitting between them. Germline V CDR1 and CDR2: MGHRA, YSYEKL. The CDR3 has 17 residues. CDR3 sequence: CASSQVQSVSGANVLTF. CDR3 DNA sequence: TGCGCCAGCAGCCAAGTTCAGTCGGTCTCTGGGGCCAACGTCCTGACTTTC.

This clonotype was recorded at least ten times. This chain joins TRBV20-1 and TRBJ2-7, with 10 bases lining up with TRBD1. There are 15 residues in the CDR3. V shed 4 bases, J shed 3 bases, and the junction held 9 bases outside the gene matches. Germline V gene sequence: CDR1 DFQATT, CDR2 SNEGSKA (reference sequence). The CDR3 here is CSAIARDRGFYEQYF. The CDR3 bases are TGCAGTGCTATAGCCCGGGACAGGGGCTTCTACGAGCAGTACTTC.

V is TRBV25-1 and J is TRBJ1-5; 9 bases match TRBD1. The length of the CDR3 is 16 residues. Per the germline V gene, CDR1 is MGHDK and CDR2 is SYGVNS. The J segment lost 3 bases and the V segment lost 4 bases, leaving 7 bases of the junction unmatched. In nucleotides, the CDR3 is TGTGCCAGCAGTGGACTTACAGGGGGCAACAATCAGCCCCAGCATTTT. Protein: CASSGLTGGNNQPQHF.

The genes are TRBV15 and TRBJ2-5; D remains unclear. Trimming shortened V by 2 bases and J by 3 bases, and 4 bases separated the two germline ends. CDR3 length: 12 amino acids. Germline-derived CDR1 and CDR2 are LNHNV and YYDKDF (reference sequence). The CDR3 protein is CATSRPEETQYF. CDR3 in DNA: TGTGCCACCAGCAGACCTGAAGAGACCCAGTACTTC.

V is TRBV3-1 and J is TRBJ2-7; perhaps TRBD1 as D (6 bases). This CDR3 comprises 15 residues. Looked up from germline, CDR1 is LGHDT and CDR2 is YNNKEL (reference sequence). Trimming took off 1 base at V and 2 bases at J, with 12 bases between the two ends. The CDR3 sequence is CASSQVTGSPYEQYF. CDR3 in DNA: TGTGCCAGCAGCCAAGTCACAGGGAGCCCCTACGAGCAGTACTTC.

The chain carries TRBV29-1 and TRBJ1-4, with D possibly matching TRBD1 (6 bases). The V end was cut by 6 bases, the J end by 1 base, with 12 bases between. The CDR3 is made up of 14 amino acids. In germline, CDR1 is SQVTM, CDR2 ANQGSEA. The CDR3 is CSVGLTGTNEKLFF. As DNA, the CDR3 is TGCAGCGTAGGACTGACAGGAACTAATGAAAAACTGTTTTTT. Together with reference TRBV29-1 and TRBJ1-4, the CDR3 gives the full variable domain: SAVISQKPSRDICQRGTSLTIQCQVDSQVTMMFWYRQQPGQSLTLIATANQGSEATYESGFVIDKFPISRPNLTFSTLTVSNMSPEDSSIYLCSVGLTGTNEKLFFGSGTQLSVL.

The V and J genes are TRBV20-1 and TRBJ2-5; D may correspond to TRBD1 or TRBD2 (5 bases each). The germline V gene has CDR1 DFQATT and CDR2 SNEGSKA (reference sequence). V dropped 6 bases and J dropped 2 bases, with 16 bases sitting between them. The CDR3 has 14 amino acids. This chain's CDR3 is CSASGTDVQETQYF. As DNA, the CDR3 is TGCAGTGCCTCCGGGACCGACGTACAAGAGACCCAGTACTTC.

This clonotype was observed many times. V usage is TRBV6-5 and J usage is TRBJ1-1; no clear D gene. The germline V gene has CDR1 MNHEY and CDR2 SVGAGI. Trimming cost V 2 bases and J 1 base, with 8 bases left between them. The CDR3 totals 14 residues. For the CDR3, the DNA is TGTGCCAGCAGTTACCCAGCAGGGAACACTGAAGCTTTCTTT. Translation gives CASSYPAGNTEAFF.

This clonotype was observed a few times. The chain employs TRBV12-3 or TRBV12-4 and TRBJ2-2; D unresolved. The CDR3 consists of 13 residues. Trimming took 8 bases from V and 0 from J, leaving 7 bases between them. The CDR3 DNA reads as TGTGCCAGCTCCGGGTCGAACACCGGGGAGCTGTTTTTT. This gives the protein CASSGSNTGELFF.

This clonotype was counted ten times or more. The chain joins TRBV4-2 to TRBJ2-7; D perhaps matches TRBD2 (5 bases). Trimming removed 0 bases at V and 5 bases at J, with 11 bases between. CDR3 length: 14 residues. Germline V gene sequence: CDR1 LGHNA, CDR2 YNFKEQ. The CDR3 nucleotides are TGTGCCAGCAGCCAAGAAAAGCGGTACCACGAGCAGTACTTC. Its protein is CASSQEKRYHEQYF.

This clonotype was recorded a few times. This chain joins TRBV6-1 and TRBJ2-7, with 11 positions matching TRBD2. CDR1 is MNHNS and CDR2 is SASEGT in the germline V gene. This CDR3 region has 15 residues. V was clipped by 7 bases and J by 1 base; unmatched bases: 6. The CDR3 bases are TGTGCCAGCAACAGCCTAGCGGGAGGTTCCTACGAGCAGTACTTC. It specifies CASNSLAGGSYEQYF.

This sequence joins TRBV6-2 or TRBV6-3 and TRBJ2-5; TRBD2 is a possible D gene (6 bases). The V gene's germline CDR1 is MNHEY and CDR2 SVGEGT. The CDR3 sequence is 16 residues long. The V end lost 2 bases, the J end lost 1 base, and 14 bases lay between the germline ends. CDR3 nucleotides: TGTGCCAGCAGTTACATGAGCCGGGGGTCCCAAGAGACCCAGTACTTC. This codes for CASSYMSRGSQETQYF.

The chain uses TRBV7-9 and TRBJ2-3; a weak D match, TRBD2 (6 bases). CDR3 length equals 15 residues. Between the trimmed V and J ends, which lost 5 bases and 3 bases, there was a span of 15 bases. Germline V gene data show CDR1 as SEHNR and CDR2 as FQNEAQ (reference sequence). CDR3 loop: CASSQHREQTDTQYF. The CDR3, as DNA: TGTGCCAGCAGCCAACACCGGGAGCAAACAGATACGCAGTATTTT.